A selection of T cell receptor beta chains follows, all from one sample in a study of PD-1 blockade in classical Hodgkin lymphoma. The protocol was immunoSEQ multiplex PCR, while the TCRdb copy is restricted to in-frame clones and leaves out a portion. The table records some 24,000 clones, roughly three quarters of them present only once. The sequencing used peripheral blood mononuclear cells (PBMCs), collected at baseline. Source of these receptors: a human donor with classical Hodgkin lymphoma. The CDR3 runs from the conserved cysteine through the conserved F or W. Fields, in order: D gene, J gene, clone size, V gene, CDR3 protein, CDR3 DNA. The D gene is left open where the match is weak. Expanded clones get a size class; other rows say once, few or many, or leave the size out.

TRBD1 TRBJ2-2 . TRBV6-5 CASRDLDRGSGELFF TGTGCCAGCAGGGATTTGGACAGGGGAAGCGGGGAGCTGTTTTTT
. TRBJ2-3 . TRBV14 CASSFWGDTQYF TGTGCCAGCAGTTTCTGGGGGGATACGCAGTATTTT
. TRBJ2-3 . TRBV5-1 CASSLYRHTDTQYF TGCGCCAGCAGCTTGTACCGGCACACAGATACGCAGTATTTT
. TRBJ2-7 once TRBV5-6 CASSLAPDRTFSSYEQYF TGTGCCAGCAGCTTGGCCCCGGACAGAACATTTAGCTCCTACGAGCAGTACTTC
. TRBJ1-1 . TRBV11-1 CASSLAWGSSSNTEAFF TGTGCCAGCAGCTTAGCGTGGGGATCGTCTTCTAACACTGAAGCTTTCTTT
TRBD2 TRBJ2-7 . TRBV6-4 CASMGGGTYEQYF TGTGCCAGCATGGGCGGGGGTACCTACGAGCAGTACTTC
. TRBJ1-2 few TRBV5-6 CASSLLDKNYGYTF TGTGCCAGCAGCTTGCTGGACAAGAACTATGGCTACACCTTC
. TRBJ1-6 . TRBV25-1 CASSDVSSYNSPLHF TGTGCCAGCAGTGATGTGAGCTCCTATAATTCACCCCTCCACTTT
. TRBJ1-5 . TRBV5-3 CARSLVLKRGNQPQHF TGTGCCAGAAGCTTGGTCCTCAAGAGAGGCAATCAGCCCCAGCATTTT
TRBD2 TRBJ2-7 . TRBV11-2 CASSLNNGGSSYEQYF TGTGCCAGCAGCTTGAACAACGGGGGGTCCTCCTACGAGCAGTACTTC
TRBD1 TRBJ2-7 . TRBV15 CATSTVRQGAEEQYF TGTGCCACCAGCACCGTTAGACAGGGGGCGGAGGAGCAGTACTTC
. TRBJ1-4 . TRBV30 CAWSPGTFATNEKLFF TGTGCCTGGAGTCCCGGGACTTTTGCAACTAATGAAAAACTGTTTTTT
. TRBJ1-1 . TRBV5-1 CASSSRDRTAFF TGCGCCAGCAGCTCACGAGACAGGACGGCTTTCTTT
. TRBJ2-5 . TRBV12-1 CASSSLPGQGIQETQYF TGTGCCAGCAGCTCTCTTCCGGGACAGGGAATTCAAGAGACCCAGTACTTC
. TRBJ1-1 . TRBV27 CASSLIGGGGAEAFF TGTGCCAGCAGTTTAATCGGGGGCGGGGGGGCTGAAGCTTTCTTT
. TRBJ2-2 . TRBV10-3 CAISESIPGAGELFF TGTGCCATCAGTGAGTCCATACCAGGGGCCGGGGAGCTGTTTTTT
. TRBJ1-3 . TRBV9 CASPQEVHSGNTIYF TGTGCCAGCCCTCAAGAGGTCCACTCTGGAAACACCATATATTTT
. TRBJ1-4 . TRBV30 CAWNGGPEKLFF TGTGCCTGGAACGGGGGGCCGGAAAAACTGTTTTTT
. TRBJ2-1 few TRBV19 CATLDYNEQFF TGTGCCACCCTGGACTACAATGAGCAGTTCTTC
TRBD1 TRBJ2-3 . TRBV5-8 CASSNGQGTWLTDTQYF TGTGCCAGCAGCAATGGACAGGGGACCTGGCTCACAGATACGCAGTATTTT
. TRBJ2-3 . TRBV7-2 CASSFLRDTQYF TGTGCCAGCAGCTTCTTGCGGGATACGCAGTATTTT
. TRBJ1-3 . TRBV5-1 CASSLAPAGNTIYF TGCGCCAGCAGCTTGGCACCCGCAGGAAACACCATATATTTT
TRBD1 TRBJ2-4 . TRBV18 CASSRQGYIQYF TGTGCCAGCTCGCGACAGGGGTACATTCAGTACTTC
TRBD2 TRBJ2-1 . TRBV5-4 CASSVGGYSYNEQFF TGTGCCAGCAGCGTCGGGGGGTACTCCTACAATGAGCAGTTCTTC
. TRBJ2-5 . TRBV11-1 CASSLQRETQYF TGTGCCAGCAGCTTACAGAGGGAGACCCAGTACTTC
. TRBJ1-1 . TRBV27 CASSLSRLSEAFF TGTGCCAGCAGTTTATCCAGGCTTAGTGAAGCTTTCTTT
. TRBJ1-4 . TRBV18 CASSQSAGSNEKLFF TGTGCCAGCTCACAATCCGCGGGATCTAATGAAAAACTGTTTTTT
TRBD1 TRBJ2-2 . TRBV2 CASSAPTPGTGIWELFF TGTGCCAGCAGCGCTCCTACCCCCGGGACAGGGATATGGGAGCTGTTTTTT
. TRBJ2-1 once TRBV7-2 CASSPGTPTYNEQFF TGTGCCAGCAGCCCGGGGACACCGACTTACAATGAGCAGTTCTTC
. TRBJ1-1 . TRBV7-2 CASSPVEGGYTEAFF TGTGCCAGCAGTCCCGTGGAGGGAGGGTATACTGAAGCTTTCTTT
. TRBJ2-7 . TRBV2 CASSVGLVPYEQYF TGTGCCAGCAGTGTTGGATTGGTCCCCTACGAGCAGTACTTC
. TRBJ2-5 . TRBV9 CASSVSTGPQETQYF TGTGCCAGCAGCGTATCAACAGGGCCCCAAGAGACCCAGTACTTC
TRBD2 TRBJ2-3 few TRBV6-6 CASSLNSGGHTDTQYF TGTGCCAGCAGTCTTAATAGCGGGGGGCATACAGATACGCAGTATTTT
TRBD1 TRBJ1-5 few TRBV4-2 CASSEEQGNQPQHF TGTGCCAGCAGCGAGGAACAGGGGAATCAGCCCCAGCATTTT
. TRBJ1-1 . TRBV5-4 CASSLGQRTNTEAFF TGTGCCAGCAGCTTGGGTCAGAGGACGAACACTGAAGCTTTCTTT
. TRBJ2-7 . TRBV5-1 CASSLRGDIGTYEQYF TGCGCCAGCAGCTTAAGGGGGGACATAGGAACCTACGAGCAGTACTTC
. TRBJ2-7 . TRBV7-2 CASSLGPVGEQYF TGTGCCAGCAGCTTAGGCCCCGTGGGAGAGCAGTACTTC
. TRBJ2-7 once TRBV18 CASSPTGQGPDEQYF TGTGCCAGCTCACCAACGGGCCAGGGGCCCGACGAGCAGTACTTC
TRBD1 TRBJ2-5 . TRBV7-8 CASSLARTGGRETQYF TGTGCCAGCAGCCTCGCCCGGACAGGGGGCAGGGAGACCCAGTACTTC
TRBD2 TRBJ2-3 . TRBV6-1 CASRLAGSTDTQYF TGTGCCAGCAGACTAGCGGGCAGCACAGATACGCAGTATTTT
TRBD2 TRBJ2-3 . TRBV6-1 CATRLATTDTQYF TGTGCCACACGACTAGCGACCACAGATACGCAGTATTTT
. TRBJ2-3 . TRBV6-5 CASREEAVTQYF TGTGCCAGCAGGGAAGAGGCGGTTACGCAGTATTTT
. TRBJ2-2 once TRBV2 CASRAGTPTGELFF TGTGCCAGCAGGGCGGGGACCCCCACCGGGGAGCTGTTTTTT
TRBD1 TRBJ1-6 . TRBV27 CASSWDRSSYNSPLHF TGTGCCAGCAGTTGGGACAGGAGCTCCTATAATTCACCCCTCCACTTT
TRBD1 TRBJ1-2 . TRBV7-9 CASSLAIIRQGAKDGYTF TGTGCCAGCAGCTTAGCGATAATACGACAGGGGGCGAAAGATGGCTACACCTTC
. TRBJ1-4 . TRBV6-5 CASSYSILGKLFF TGTGCCAGCAGTTACTCAATCTTGGGAAAACTGTTTTTT
. TRBJ1-5 . TRBV6-4 CASGDQPQHF TGTGCCAGCGGGGATCAGCCCCAGCATTTT
. TRBJ1-2 once TRBV11-2 CASSLGGGGYGYTF TGTGCCAGCAGCTTAGGGGGCGGGGGCTATGGCTACACCTTC
TRBD2 TRBJ2-3 . TRBV6-5 CASSYQRGGRDTQYF TGTGCCAGCAGTTACCAGCGGGGGGGCCGCGATACGCAGTATTTT
. TRBJ1-1 . TRBV6-5 CASSYSMVFKNTEAFF TGTGCCAGCAGTTACTCGATGGTCTTTAAGAACACTGAAGCTTTCTTT
. TRBJ2-1 few TRBV5-6 CASSFWEDYNEQFF TGTGCCAGCAGCTTCTGGGAGGACTACAATGAGCAGTTCTTC
TRBD1 TRBJ2-1 . TRBV5-1 CASSLVWGDRVDNEQFF TGCGCCAGCAGCTTGGTGTGGGGGGACAGGGTGGACAATGAGCAGTTCTTC